Given below is one T cell receptor (beta chain) in context. The V end lost 5 bases, the J end lost 0 bases, and 12 bases lay between the germline ends. Germline CDR1 ENHRY, CDR2 SYGVKD. The CDR3 runs to 15 residues. Per the authors' pipeline: Reference gene primer amplification gave estimated nucleated cell counts. The repertoire was sequenced with immunoSEQ multiplex PCR; TCRdb's copy has only in-frame clones and lacks some. D and trimming were read from the DNA, whereas the V and J calls and clone size are those reported in that table. The table lists 200,000 to 300,000 clones, 70% to 90% of them singletons. This sample was taken from a study of blood T cell repertoires in COVID-19. Study-level background: The origin of the acute and convalescent COVID-19 samples was the United States, Italy and Spain. PBMCs, B-cell-depleted T cells, or T cells provided the cDNA or gDNA that made up the material.

The TCR was taken from a woman aged 60-75 years with active or convalescent COVID-19. The sequenced material came from peripheral blood. The chain links TRBV10-3 to TRBJ2-3; tentative D call: TRBD2 (5 bases). Written as DNA, the CDR3 is TGTGCCATCAGTTCGAGCGGAGCGAGCACAGATACGCAGTATTTT. Translated, it gives CAISSSGASTDTQYF.